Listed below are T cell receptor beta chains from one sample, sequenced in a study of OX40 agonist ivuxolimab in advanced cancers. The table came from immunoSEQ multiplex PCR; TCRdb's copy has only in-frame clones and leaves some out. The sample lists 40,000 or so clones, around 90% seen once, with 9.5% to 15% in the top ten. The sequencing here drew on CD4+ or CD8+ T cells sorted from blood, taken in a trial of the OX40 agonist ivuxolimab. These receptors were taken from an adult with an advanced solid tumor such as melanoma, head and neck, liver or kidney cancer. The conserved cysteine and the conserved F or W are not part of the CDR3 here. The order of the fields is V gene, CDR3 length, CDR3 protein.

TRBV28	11	ASSPGPNQPQH
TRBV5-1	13	ASSLEGTGEEKLF
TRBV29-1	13	SVSSPPSSGNTIY
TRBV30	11	AWGGNNNQPQH
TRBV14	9	ASSQGPLQY
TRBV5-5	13	ASSPRTSGGNEQF
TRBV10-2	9	ASSESNEAF
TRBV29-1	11	SVTGNPDEKLF
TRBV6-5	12	ASSTQGARTEAF
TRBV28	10	ASSHKPQGYT
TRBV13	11	ASSYRGGMGAF
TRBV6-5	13	ASSYSGEMNTEAF
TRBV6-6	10	ASSPIGQPQH
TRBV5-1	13	ASSLETGNTGELF
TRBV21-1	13	ASSMRARGNNEQF
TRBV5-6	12	ASSLWTGRGEQF
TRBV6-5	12	ASSRLEGYYEQY
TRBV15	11	ATSKRELTEQF
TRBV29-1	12	SVGVGSGDTEAF
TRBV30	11	AWTDNSGNTIY
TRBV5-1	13	ASRDGGTPTYEQY
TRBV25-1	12	ASSEIGRGTEAF
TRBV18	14	ASSPGNLGEIMAQH
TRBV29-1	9	SDGTDYGYT
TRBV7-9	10	ASSEGSYEQY
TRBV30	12	AWSVGGLSYEQY
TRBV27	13	ASSSRDRVSNEQF
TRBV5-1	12	ASSLEVPQDTQY
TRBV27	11	ASSLSFRDEQF
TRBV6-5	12	ASSWDRDNTEAF
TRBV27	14	ASSLSSWGSSYEQY
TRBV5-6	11	ASSLAQSYGYT